This note documents a single T cell receptor beta chain sequence. As yet, its antigen is unknown. Other DNA sequences from this sample encode an identical CDR3 as well. As processed by the authors: Filtering was not the same, since immunoSEQ gave junction-only sequences without quality scores. Produced via immunoSEQ multiplex PCR; TCRdb's table is partial and in-frame only. That table is the source of V, J and clone size, and D and trimming were worked out from the DNA. The data show more than 2,000,000 clones, with approximately 95% seen just once and 0.39% held by the top ten. This sample is drawn from a study of shared clonotypes between healthy human individuals. Study results and limitations: It was the non-shared clonotypes that had lower generation probabilities than clonotypes shared by all four donors. Among donors, sharing of clonotypes was expected to be affected by sequencing depth.

Trimming stripped 0 bases from V and 2 bases from J, with 6 bases between. Germline V gene lookup returns CDR1 SGDLS and CDR2 YYNGEE. The CDR3 is 14 amino acids. Material: naive CD4+ T cells from PBMCs. Documented subset: CD45RA+ positively selected. The chain links TRBV9 to TRBJ2-1; D might be TRBD2 (5 bases). This clonotype was sampled from a man younger than 35 in good health. Some clones in this sample may be carry-over from other donors' samples. CDR3 nucleotide sequence: TGTGCCAGCAGCGTAGACGGGACCTACAATGAGCAGTTCTTC. Its protein is CASSVDGTYNEQFF.